This is a list of T cell receptor beta chains from one sample in a study of early T cells in non-severe SARS-CoV-2 infection. TCRdb fed the 5' RACE reads into MiXCR, producing one record per CDR3 protein. This table holds 65,000 to 90,000 distinct CDR3 sequences, 9% to 15% found once. Sequenced input: whole blood. Receptor source: an adult who was a healthcare worker with PCR-confirmed SARS-CoV-2 infection or an uninfected control (not recorded which). CDR3s include the opening cysteine and the closing phenylalanine or tryptophan. Each record gives: CDR3 DNA, CDR3 protein, clone size, J gene, D gene, V gene. The D gene is left open where the match is weak. Only some rows state a clone size, as once, few, many or a class for expanded clones.

TGCAGTGCTAGTAGACAGGGGCAGACCCAGTACTTC | CSASRQGQTQYF | few | TRBJ2-5 | TRBD1 | TRBV20-1
TGCGCCAGCAATTGGGGCACTGAAGCTTTCTTT | CASNWGTEAFF | . | TRBJ1-1 | . | TRBV5-1
TGCAGTGCTAGTTTACCGGGACCGGTGGGCACTGAAGCTTTCTTT | CSASLPGPVGTEAFF | . | TRBJ1-1 | . | TRBV20-1
TGTGCCAGCAGTTTGAAGGGAATCACAGATACGCAGTATTTT | CASSLKGITDTQYF | many | TRBJ2-3 | . | TRBV27
TGTGCCAGCGGCCCCTCACAGGGGAAGGAGACCCAGTACTTC | CASGPSQGKETQYF | few | TRBJ2-5 | TRBD1 | TRBV12-3/TRBV12-4
TGTGCCAGCAGCATCCGACGGATTAATGAAAAACTGTTTTTT | CASSIRRINEKLFF | . | TRBJ1-4 | . | TRBV7-9
TGTGCCAGCAGCATAACTGCCCTTTATGGCTACACCTTC | CASSITALYGYTF | . | TRBJ1-2 | . | TRBV7-9
TGCGCCAGCAGCCCCCTAGGGGATCGCCTGGGAGAGCAGTTCTTC | CASSPLGDRLGEQFF | . | TRBJ2-1 | . | TRBV4-3
TGTGCCAGCAGCCGCTCCCAATATACGCAGTATTTT | CASSRSQYTQYF | many | TRBJ2-3 | . | TRBV14
TGTGCCACCAGCAGAGACTTGTTCTCCCCTCAGGGAGGCCCCACTAACTATGGCTACACCTTC | CATSRDLFSPQGGPTNYGYTF | . | TRBJ1-2 | . | TRBV15
TGTGCCAGCAGCGCCGGGACAGGGTTAACTGAAGCTTTCTTT | CASSAGTGLTEAFF | few | TRBJ1-1 | TRBD1 | TRBV5-6
TGTGCCAGCAGCTCCCAGCAGGGGACCGGGGAGCTGTTTTTT | CASSSQQGTGELFF | few | TRBJ2-2 | . | TRBV7-8
TGTGCCAGCTTCTACGGGACCGGCCCCAACTACGAGCAGTACTTC | CASFYGTGPNYEQYF | . | TRBJ2-7 | . | TRBV18
TGTGCCAGCAGTTTGCTAGCGGGAGGCCCCAGGAACGAGCAGTACTTC | CASSLLAGGPRNEQYF | few | TRBJ2-7 | TRBD2 | TRBV27
TGTGCCAGCCGGACCAACATGAGCACAGATACGCAGTATTTT | CASRTNMSTDTQYF | many | TRBJ2-3 | . | TRBV6-6
TGTGCCAGCAGCTTACCAAGGTCCTCCTACGAGCAGTACTTC | CASSLPRSSYEQYF | many | TRBJ2-7 | . | TRBV7-2
TGTGCCAGCAGCTCCCTGGGGGTAGCCTACAATGAGCAGTTCTTC | CASSSLGVAYNEQFF | . | TRBJ2-1 | . | TRBV7-9
TGTGCCAGCAGTGAATACAGCCTCTATGGCTACACCTTC | CASSEYSLYGYTF | few | TRBJ1-2 | . | TRBV2
TGCAGTGCTGTGGAGGGAGCGGCCACAGATACGCAGTATTTT | CSAVEGAATDTQYF | . | TRBJ2-3 | . | TRBV20-1
TGCGCCAGCAGCCAAGATTACCGGGCTAATGAAAAACTGTTTTTT | CASSQDYRANEKLFF | few | TRBJ1-4 | . | TRBV4-3
TGTGCCAGCAGCCCGTGGGCTAGCGGGGAAGACAATGAGCAGTTCTTC | CASSPWASGEDNEQFF | . | TRBJ2-1 | TRBD2 | TRBV11-3
TGCGCCAGCAGCCCCACCTCCCGGGAGACGCAGTATTTT | CASSPTSRETQYF | many | TRBJ2-3 | . | TRBV4-3
TGTGCCTGGAGTGTCTTAAGCCGAAGGGAGCAGTACTTC | CAWSVLSRREQYF | many | TRBJ2-7 | . | TRBV30
TGTGCCAGCTCACCAACGACAGGAGTAGATACGCAGTATTTT | CASSPTTGVDTQYF | few | TRBJ2-3 | . | TRBV18
TGTGCCACCAGCAGAGATCGGCTAGCGGGGTACGAGCAGTACTTC | CATSRDRLAGYEQYF | few | TRBJ2-7 | TRBD2 | TRBV15
TGTGCCAGCAGCTCGGGACTAGCGGGAAGTAATGAGCAGTTCTTC | CASSSGLAGSNEQFF | many | TRBJ2-1 | TRBD2 | TRBV7-3
TGTGCCAGCAGCTTAGGGCTGGGTAGCACAGATACGCAGTATTTT | CASSLGLGSTDTQYF | once | TRBJ2-3 | . | TRBV7-2
TGTGCCAGCTCATCCCCGGGACAGGGGTATGAAAAACTGTTTTTT | CASSSPGQGYEKLFF | many | TRBJ1-4 | TRBD1 | TRBV18
TGTGCCAGCAGTTACGCCGGGCTCACAGATACGCAGTATTTT | CASSYAGLTDTQYF | . | TRBJ2-3 | . | TRBV6-5
TGCGCCAGCAGTGAGGATTCGGGGTATGAGACCCAGTACTTC | CASSEDSGYETQYF | many | TRBJ2-5 | . | TRBV10-1
TGTGCCAGCAGAACCAACGTAGCGGGAGCGAACACAGATACGCAGTATTTT | CASRTNVAGANTDTQYF | many | TRBJ2-3 | TRBD2 | TRBV6-6
TGCGCCAGCAGCTTGAGGCCGGGAGTCCTAAACTACGAGCAGTACTTC | CASSLRPGVLNYEQYF | . | TRBJ2-7 | . | TRBV5-1
TGTGCCAGCAGTTATTACAGCACCGGGGAGCTGTTTTTT | CASSYYSTGELFF | . | TRBJ2-2 | . | TRBV7-9
TGTGCCAGCAGTGAGTATGGGACCTACACTGAAGCTTTCTTT | CASSEYGTYTEAFF | few | TRBJ1-1 | . | TRBV2
TGTGCCAGCAGCGTAGAAGGCAGGCCTACCTACGAGCAGTACTTC | CASSVEGRPTYEQYF | . | TRBJ2-7 | . | TRBV9